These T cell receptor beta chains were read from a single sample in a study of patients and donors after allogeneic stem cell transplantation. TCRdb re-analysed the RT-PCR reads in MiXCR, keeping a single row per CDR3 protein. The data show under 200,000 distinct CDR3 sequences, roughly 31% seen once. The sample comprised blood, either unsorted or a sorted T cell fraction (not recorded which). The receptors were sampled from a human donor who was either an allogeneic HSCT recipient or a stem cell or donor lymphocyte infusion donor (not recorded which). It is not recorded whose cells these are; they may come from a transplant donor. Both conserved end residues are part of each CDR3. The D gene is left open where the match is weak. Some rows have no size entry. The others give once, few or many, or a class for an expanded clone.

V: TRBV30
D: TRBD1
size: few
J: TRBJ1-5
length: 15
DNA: TGTGCCTGCGCAACAGGGACAGGTTTCAATCAGCCCCAGCATTTT
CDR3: CACATGTGFNQPQHF

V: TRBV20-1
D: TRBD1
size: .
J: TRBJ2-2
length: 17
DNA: TGCAGTGCTAGAGATCCTTGGAGACAGGGGAACACCGGGGAGCTGTTTTTT
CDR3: CSARDPWRQGNTGELFF

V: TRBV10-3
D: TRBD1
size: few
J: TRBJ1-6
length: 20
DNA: TGTGCCATCAGTGAGTCCGTAGTGAGGGGACAGGGAACGATCAATTCACCCCTCCACTTT
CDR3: CAISESVVRGQGTINSPLHF

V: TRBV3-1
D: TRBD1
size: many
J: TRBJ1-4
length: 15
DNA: TGTGCCAGCAGGTACCACAGGACAGGGGACGAAAAACTGTTTTTT
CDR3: CASRYHRTGDEKLFF

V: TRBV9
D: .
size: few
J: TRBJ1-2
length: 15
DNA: TGTGCCAGCAGCGTAGACTTGGGAGGCGGCTATGGCTACACCTTC
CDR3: CASSVDLGGGYGYTF

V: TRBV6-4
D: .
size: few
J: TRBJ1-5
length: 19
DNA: TGTGCCAGCAGGCCCCGACCGGGACCGTCGGGTTTCGCTGCTCAGCCCCAGCATTTT
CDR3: CASRPRPGPSGFAAQPQHF

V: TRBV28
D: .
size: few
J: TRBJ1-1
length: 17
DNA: TGTGCCACCTATCTCAGCAAGGGGCCACAGGGTCCCACTGAAGCTTTCTTT
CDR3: CATYLSKGPQGPTEAFF

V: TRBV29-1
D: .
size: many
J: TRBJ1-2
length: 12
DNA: TGCAGCGTTGCCGCGCAGCTCAATGGCTACACCTTC
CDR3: CSVAAQLNGYTF

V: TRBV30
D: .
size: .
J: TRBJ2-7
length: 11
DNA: TGTGCCTGGATGGGGGTACACGAGCAGTACTTC
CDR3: CAWMGVHEQYF

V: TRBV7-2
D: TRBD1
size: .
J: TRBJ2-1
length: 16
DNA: TGTGCCAGCAGCTTAGCGAACTGGGACAGGGCCAATGAGCAGTTCTTC
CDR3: CASSLANWDRANEQFF

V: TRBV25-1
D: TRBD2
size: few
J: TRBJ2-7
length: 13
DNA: TGTGCCAGTAAGGGACTAGCGGGAGAGGAGCAGTACTTC
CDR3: CASKGLAGEEQYF

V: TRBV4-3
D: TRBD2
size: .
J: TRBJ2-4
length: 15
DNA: TGCGCCAGCAGCCAAGGGTCTAGCGGAAAAAACATTCAGTACTTC
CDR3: CASSQGSSGKNIQYF

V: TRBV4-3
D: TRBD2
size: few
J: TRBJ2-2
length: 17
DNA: TGCGCCAGCAGCCGATCGGGAGGGCCTCGATACACCGGGGAGCTGTTTTTT
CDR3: CASSRSGGPRYTGELFF

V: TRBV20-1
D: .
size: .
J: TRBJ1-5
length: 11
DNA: TGCAGCGGCGGGGGAAATCAGCCCCAGCATTTT
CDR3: CSGGGNQPQHF

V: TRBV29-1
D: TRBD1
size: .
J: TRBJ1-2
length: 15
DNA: TGCAGCGCCCCTAGCTCGACAGGGTATAATGATGGCTACACCTTC
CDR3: CSAPSSTGYNDGYTF

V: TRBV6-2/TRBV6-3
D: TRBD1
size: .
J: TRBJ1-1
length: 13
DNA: TGTGCCAGCAGTTTACCAGGGACAGCTGAAGCTTTCTTT
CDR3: CASSLPGTAEAFF

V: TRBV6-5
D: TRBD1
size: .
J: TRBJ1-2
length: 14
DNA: TGTGCCAGCAGTCCCGGACAGGGGAGAAATGGCTACACCTTC
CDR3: CASSPGQGRNGYTF

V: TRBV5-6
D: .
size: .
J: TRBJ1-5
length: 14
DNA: TGTGCCAGCAGCTTGGCGCAGGGTCACCAGCCCCAGCATTTT
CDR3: CASSLAQGHQPQHF

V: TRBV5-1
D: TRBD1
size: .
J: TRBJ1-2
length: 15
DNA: TGCGCCAGCAGCCTAACGGGAGGGGGCGCCTATGGCTACACCTTC
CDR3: CASSLTGGGAYGYTF

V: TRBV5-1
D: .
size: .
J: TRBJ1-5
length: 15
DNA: TGCGCCAGCAGCTTGTATGGCTCGTTCAATCAGCCCCAGCATTTT
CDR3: CASSLYGSFNQPQHF

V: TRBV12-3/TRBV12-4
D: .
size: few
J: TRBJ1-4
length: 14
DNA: TGTGCCAGCAGTTTGGCAGGGGCGGTTGAAAAACTGTTTTTT
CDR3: CASSLAGAVEKLFF

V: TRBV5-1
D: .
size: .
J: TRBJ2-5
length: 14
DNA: TGCGCCAGCAGCTTGCCTGGAGGACTGCAGACCCAGTACTTC
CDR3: CASSLPGGLQTQYF

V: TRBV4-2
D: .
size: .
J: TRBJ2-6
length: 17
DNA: TGTGCCAGCAGCCCCCTCATTAACAGGGCCGGGGCCAACGTCCTGACTTTC
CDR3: CASSPLINRAGANVLTF

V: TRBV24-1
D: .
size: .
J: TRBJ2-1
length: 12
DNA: TGTGCCACGGGCGGAAATTCCAATGAGCAGTTCTTC
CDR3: CATGGNSNEQFF

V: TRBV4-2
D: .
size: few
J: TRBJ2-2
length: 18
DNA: TGTGCCAGCAGCCAAGACGGGGCCGGGACTCACTCCACCGGGGAGCTGTTTTTT
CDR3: CASSQDGAGTHSTGELFF

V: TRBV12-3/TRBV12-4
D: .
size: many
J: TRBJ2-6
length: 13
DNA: TGTGCCAGCAGTCCCTCTGGGGCCAACGTCCTGACTTTC
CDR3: CASSPSGANVLTF

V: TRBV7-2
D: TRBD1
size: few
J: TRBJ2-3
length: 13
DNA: TGTGCCAGCACCGGACAGGCTCGGGATACGCAGTATTTT
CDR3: CASTGQARDTQYF

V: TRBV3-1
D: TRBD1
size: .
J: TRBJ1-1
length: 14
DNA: TGTGCCAGCAGCCAAGCGCGGGACAGAACGCAGTCTTTCTTT
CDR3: CASSQARDRTQSFF

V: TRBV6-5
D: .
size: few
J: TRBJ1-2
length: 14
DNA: TGTGCCAGCACCGACGGGAGGGCCAACTATGGCTACACCTTC
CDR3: CASTDGRANYGYTF

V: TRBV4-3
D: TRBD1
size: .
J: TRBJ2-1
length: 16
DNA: TGCGCCAGCAGCCAACAAACAGGGGGTTCCTACAATGAGCAGTTCTTC
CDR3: CASSQQTGGSYNEQFF

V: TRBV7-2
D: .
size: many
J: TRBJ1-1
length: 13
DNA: TGTGCCAGCAGCTTAGTAACCCACTCTGAAGCTTTCTTT
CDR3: CASSLVTHSEAFF

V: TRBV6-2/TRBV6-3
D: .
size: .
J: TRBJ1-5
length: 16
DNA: TGTGCCAGCAGTTACGGGCCCCCATATAGCAATCAGCCCCAGCATTTT
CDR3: CASSYGPPYSNQPQHF

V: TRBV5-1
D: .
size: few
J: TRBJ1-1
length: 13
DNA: TGCGCCAGCAGACCGCCCGGGGGGACTGAAGCTTTCTTT
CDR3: CASRPPGGTEAFF